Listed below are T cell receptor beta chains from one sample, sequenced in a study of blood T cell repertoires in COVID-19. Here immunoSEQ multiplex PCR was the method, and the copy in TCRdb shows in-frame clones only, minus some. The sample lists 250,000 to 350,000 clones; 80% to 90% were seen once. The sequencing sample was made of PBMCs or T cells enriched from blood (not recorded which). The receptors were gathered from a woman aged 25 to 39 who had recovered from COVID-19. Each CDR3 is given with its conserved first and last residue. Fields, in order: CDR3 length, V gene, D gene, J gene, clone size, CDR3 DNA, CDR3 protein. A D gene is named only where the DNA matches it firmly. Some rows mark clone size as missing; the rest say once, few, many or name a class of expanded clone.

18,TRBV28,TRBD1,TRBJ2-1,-,TGTGCCAGCAGTTTTGTGTTCGGGACAGGCCACCTATACAATGAGCAGTTCTTC,CASSFVFGTGHLYNEQFF
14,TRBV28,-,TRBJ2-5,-,TGTGCCAGCAGTTTGATCCGGAGAGGGAAGACCCAGTACTTC,CASSLIRRGKTQYF
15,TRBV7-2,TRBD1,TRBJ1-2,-,TGTGCCAGCAGCCCGTTAAGCAGGGGGAACTATGGCTACACCTTC,CASSPLSRGNYGYTF
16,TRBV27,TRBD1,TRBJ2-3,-,TGTGCCAGCAGTCCCGGACAGGGTTATAGCACAGATACGCAGTATTTT,CASSPGQGYSTDTQYF
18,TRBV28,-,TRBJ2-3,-,TGTGCCAGCAGTTTATGGGAATCAGGACAGAGGGAGACAGATACGCAGTATTTT,CASSLWESGQRETDTQYF
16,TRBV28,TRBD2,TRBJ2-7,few,TGTGCCAGCAGTTCCCCTTCGACTAGCGGGAACGGGGAGCAGTACTTC,CASSSPSTSGNGEQYF
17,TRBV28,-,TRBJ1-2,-,TGTGCCAGCAGTCGGGTACTTTCTACCGACGCTAACTATGGCTACACCTTC,CASSRVLSTDANYGYTF
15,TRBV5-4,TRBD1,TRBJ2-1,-,TGTGCCAGCAGCTTGGTGGGACAGGAGGGGAATGAGCAGTTCTTC,CASSLVGQEGNEQFF
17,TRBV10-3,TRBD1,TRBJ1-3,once,TGTGCCACAGGCCCAGGGACAGGGACCCGCTCTGGAAACACCATATATTTT,CATGPGTGTRSGNTIYF
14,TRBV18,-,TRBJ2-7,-,TGTGCCAGCTCACCACCGGTAGCGCACACATTTCAGTACTTC,CASSPPVAHTFQYF
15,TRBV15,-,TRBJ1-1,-,TGTGCCACCAGCAGAGATACAGGATTAATCGCTGAAGCTTTCTTT,CATSRDTGLIAEAFF
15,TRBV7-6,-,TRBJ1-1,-,TGTGCCAGCAGCTTAGTCGCGGGGACCAACACTGAAGCTTTCTTT,CASSLVAGTNTEAFF
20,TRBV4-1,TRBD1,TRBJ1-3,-,TGCGCCAGCAGCCAAGGGGTGGCAGGGGGAGGACCGTCTCGTCCAAACACCATATATTTT,CASSQGVAGGGPSRPNTIYF
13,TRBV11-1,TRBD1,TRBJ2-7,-,TGTGCCAGCAGCGACAGGGCCTCCTACGAGCAGTACTTC,CASSDRASYEQYF
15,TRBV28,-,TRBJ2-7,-,TGTGCCAGCAGTTTTCGGGGGAGCCGGGCGTACGAGCAGTACTTC,CASSFRGSRAYEQYF
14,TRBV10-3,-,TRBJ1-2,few,TGTGCCATCAGTCAGACAGCTACTAACTATGGCTACACCTTC,CAISQTATNYGYTF
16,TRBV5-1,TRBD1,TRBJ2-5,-,TGCGCCAGCAGCTTGGTGGGGACAGGGGGTAGTGAGACCCAGTACTTC,CASSLVGTGGSETQYF
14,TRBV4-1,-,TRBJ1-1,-,TGCGCCAGCAGCCACAGTCCCGATAACACTGAAGCTTTCTTT,CASSHSPDNTEAFF
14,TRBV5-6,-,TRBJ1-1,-,TGTGCCAGCAGCTTGGCCGGGGGAAACACTGAAGCTTTCTTT,CASSLAGGNTEAFF
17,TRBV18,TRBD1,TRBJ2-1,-,TGTGCCAGCTCACCACCGAGGGACAGGGGTTCCTACAATGAGCAGTTCTTC,CASSPPRDRGSYNEQFF
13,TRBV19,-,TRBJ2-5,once,TGTGCCAGTAGCGGGAGTAGCCAAGAGACCCAGTACTTC,CASSGSSQETQYF
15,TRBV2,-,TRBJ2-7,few,TGTGCCAGCACCCCAGCCGGGGAGTCTGCCTACGAGCAGTACTTC,CASTPAGESAYEQYF
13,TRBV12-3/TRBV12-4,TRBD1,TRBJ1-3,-,TGTGCCAGCGGGACAGGGCTAGGAAACACCATATATTTT,CASGTGLGNTIYF
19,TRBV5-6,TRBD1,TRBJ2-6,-,TGTGCCACTAACCCCCGGGACAGGGCAAAAATGGCTGGGGCCAACGTCCTGACTTTC,CATNPRDRAKMAGANVLTF
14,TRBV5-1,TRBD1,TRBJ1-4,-,TGCGCCAGCAGCCATACAGGGGTGTCTGAAAAACTGTTTTTT,CASSHTGVSEKLFF
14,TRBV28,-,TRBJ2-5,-,TGTGCCAGCAGTTCCTCGGACTTCCAAGAGACCCAGTACTTC,CASSSSDFQETQYF
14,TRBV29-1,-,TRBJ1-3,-,TGCAGCGTTGACATGAGGAGCTCTGGAAACACCATATATTTT,CSVDMRSSGNTIYF
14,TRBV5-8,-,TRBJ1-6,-,TGTGCCAGCAGCTTGTATGACAGCAATTCACCCCTCCACTTT,CASSLYDSNSPLHF
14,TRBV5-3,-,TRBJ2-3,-,TGTGCCAGAAGCACCGGGACACCTGTAGATACGCAGTATTTT,CARSTGTPVDTQYF